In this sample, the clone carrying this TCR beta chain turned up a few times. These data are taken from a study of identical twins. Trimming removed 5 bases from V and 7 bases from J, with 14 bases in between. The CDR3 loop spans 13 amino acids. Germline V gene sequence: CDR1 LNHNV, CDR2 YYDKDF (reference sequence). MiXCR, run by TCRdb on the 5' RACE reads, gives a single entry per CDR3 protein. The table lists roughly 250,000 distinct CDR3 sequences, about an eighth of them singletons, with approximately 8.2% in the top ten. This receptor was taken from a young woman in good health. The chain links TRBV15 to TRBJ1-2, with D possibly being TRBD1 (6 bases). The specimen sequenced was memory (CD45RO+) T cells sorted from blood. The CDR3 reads CATSENRDSGYTF. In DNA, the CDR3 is TGTGCCACCAGCGAGAACAGGGACTCTGGCTACACCTTC.